Below, one T cell receptor beta chain is given with its context. This clone was observed at least ten times. The antigen it recognizes is unknown. The input lacks base qualities; no much larger clone sits a single base away. These data are taken from a study of blood T cell repertoires in COVID-19 (dated by TCRdb to about 2020). For context, the study as a whole: Collaborator samples came from the United States, Italy and Spain and covered acute and convalescent phases of COVID-19. The material from the prospective study consisted of cDNA or gDNA derived from T cells, B-cell-depleted T cells, or PBMCs. The dataset comprised deeply sampled blood TCRbeta repertoires from subjects exposed to, actively infected with, or recovered from COVID-19. The repertoires were released in a freely available public database meant as a resource for research on the immune response to SARS-CoV-2. The samples were drawn from two sources: the first 160 participants of the ongoing ImmuneRACE study, and over 950 subjects contributed by 6 global collaborators. Sample metadata almost always included a de-identified subject ID, COVID-19 status, age in years and sex. Where available, HLA class I and class II types were obtained from metadata supplied by the sample provider rather than from assay-based typing. Paper-wide results and their limitations: The quantity of clinical and demographic metadata differed by source and by participant and was supplied without curation.

One collaborating source in Seattle enrolled patients while the patients were actively infected and followed the patients over time throughout the course of disease. The collaborating institutions used their own protocols to collect whole blood in K2EDTA tubes. For TCRbeta analysis, collaborators shipped samples in one of three forms: frozen whole blood, isolated PBMCs, or DNA extracted from either of those sample types. The CDR3 sequence holds 13 residues, the cysteine and phenylalanine included. This entry keeps only the CDR3 DNA: 39 bases, framed from base 1. A distance of 15 bases separates the germline ends of V and J, which lose 8 bases and 6 bases respectively. From the germline V gene, CDR1 is MNHEY and CDR2 is SVGAGI. TCRbeta CDR3 regions were amplified from genomic DNA by means of the immunoSEQ Assay, a bias-controlled multiplex PCR. The original methods were these. Nucleated cell counts per sample were estimated from amplification of reference gene primers within the assay. To quantify the absolute abundance of each unique TCRbeta CDR3 rearrangement, sequence reads were collapsed and filtered. Productive Simpson clonality was computed per sample as the square root of Simpson's diversity index over productive rearrangements. TCRdb's version of the immuneACCESS table is confined to in-frame rearrangements and falls short of the full clone set. An unresolved V gene accounts for under half of the shortfall where checked; the remainder is of unknown origin. From that table come the V and J calls and clone size; the DNA was used to work out D and trimming. The sample data list around 200,000 clones, and under 90% of these were observed just once. Clones ranked in the top ten supply about 14% of the sample.

Here the chain combines TRBV6-5 and TRBJ2-3; a tentative D match to TRBD2 spans 6 bases. The TCR comes from a woman in her 70s with COVID-19, enrolled during active disease. Sequenced input: peripheral blood. The encoded CDR3 is CASGRDLRDTQYF. The DNA reads TGTGCCAGCGGCCGGGACTTGAGGGATACGCAGTATTTT.